This T cell receptor beta chain was obtained from a study of beta chain features in type 1 diabetes. CDR1 and CDR2 from the germline V gene are SGHAT and FQNNGV. J was trimmed by 1 base and V by 5 bases; bases with no gene match: 7. This CDR3 contains 15 residues. The whole isolated RNA underwent reverse transcription, so sequencing captured expressed TCRB transcripts. Profiling relied on immunoSEQ multiplex PCR, and the TCRdb table lists in-frame clones only, not all of them. The data show about 230,000 clones, around 10% seen once. The sample was naive CD4+ T cells from blood. The TCR was taken from a woman under 30 in good health. The rearrangement links TRBV11-2 to TRBJ2-5; 7 nucleotides line up with TRBD1. The CDR3 DNA follows: TGTGCCAGCAGCCAGAGTCGACAGGGCCAAGAGACCCAGTACTTC. Protein: CASSQSRQGQETQYF.